One sample yielded the 27 T cell receptor beta chains listed below, sequenced in a study of identical twins. TCRdb called the 5' RACE reads again in MiXCR, with one record for every CDR3 protein. The data show roughly 1,500,000 distinct CDR3 sequences, with roughly a third seen just once and about 0.3% held by the top ten. Sequenced input: cord blood. Source of these receptors: a newborn girl in good health.

J is TRBJ1-5 and V is TRBV5-1; 7 bases are a match to TRBD1. The V gene end was trimmed by 0 bases and the J gene end by 3 bases; junction bases not matched to a gene: 3. CDR3 length: 15 amino acids. Germline loops: CDR1 SGHRS, CDR2 YFSETQ. The CDR3 DNA reads as TGCGCCAGCAGCTTGGGGACAGGACACAATCAGCCCCAGCATTTT. It encodes CASSLGTGHNQPQHF. The whole variable domain, remainder taken from reference TRBV5-1 and TRBJ1-5, is KAGVTQTPRYLIKTRGQQVTLSCSPISGHRSVSWYQQTPGQGLQFLFEYFSETQRNKGNFPGRFSGRQFSNSRSEMNVSTLELGDSALYLCASSLGTGHNQPQHFGDGTRLSIL.

The rearrangement joins TRBV2 to TRBJ1-5; the match to TRBD1 covers 7 bases. The V gene end was trimmed by 6 bases and the J gene end by 2 bases; junction bases not matched to a gene: 7. The CDR3 spans 15 residues. The germline gives CDR1 SNHLY, CDR2 FYNNEI. CDR3 coding DNA: TGTGCCAGCAGAGACAGGGTTTACGGCAATCAGCCCCAGCATTTT. This translates into CASRDRVYGNQPQHF.

This clonotype was seen just once. The chain links TRBV30 to TRBJ1-1; no clear D gene. Germline assignment: CDR1 GTSNPN and CDR2 SVGIG (reference sequence). Trimming pared 4 bases from V and 5 bases from J, leaving 11 bases between. There are 12 residues in the CDR3. The CDR3 is CAWKGGGTEAFF. The CDR3, as DNA: TGTGCCTGGAAGGGAGGTGGGACTGAAGCTTTCTTT.

The chain couples TRBV4-1 to TRBJ1-6; D may be TRBD1 (6 bases). Trimming pared 0 bases from V and 7 bases from J, leaving 22 bases between. Germline V gene data show CDR1 as MGHRA and CDR2 as YSYEKL. The CDR3 is 19 residues long. The CDR3 loop reads CASSQERIIAGQQNSPLHF. The CDR3 DNA follows: TGCGCCAGCAGCCAAGAGCGCATAATCGCAGGACAGCAGAATTCACCCCTCCACTTT.

This clonotype was counted a few times. The chain couples TRBV4-2 to TRBJ2-4; D is unresolved. CDR3 size: 15 residues. V gave up 0 bases and J gave up 3 bases, with 9 bases separating them. Per the germline V gene, CDR1 is LGHNA and CDR2 is YNFKEQ. CDR3 nucleotide sequence: TGTGCCAGCAGCCAAGATCCCCGGGTCAAAAACATTCAGTACTTC. It specifies CASSQDPRVKNIQYF.

This clonotype was seen at least ten times. In nucleotides, the CDR3 is TGTGCCAGCAGTTTATCCCTAGCGCCTTCCTACGAGCAGTACTTC. Protein product: CASSLSLAPSYEQYF. The chain links TRBV27 to TRBJ2-7, with D maybe TRBD2 (6 bases). The CDR3 is made up of 15 amino acids. The germline CDR1 and CDR2 sequences are MNHEY and SMNVEV (reference sequence). Trimming stripped 0 bases from V and 1 base from J, with 10 bases between.

The V call is TRBV9, the J call TRBJ2-5, with unresolved D. V was shortened by 3 bases and J by 11 bases, with 23 bases between the two germline ends. Looked up from germline, CDR1 is SGDLS and CDR2 is YYNGEE. This CDR3 has 15 residues. CDR3 sequence: CASSGGIEAWNEQYF. The CDR3 nucleotides are TGTGCCAGCAGCGGCGGCATTGAGGCGTGGAATGAGCAGTACTTC.

This clonotype was observed a few times. The chain recombines TRBV27 with TRBJ1-5; TRBD1 agrees at 9 bases. The junction had 5 bases not matched to a gene; V was cut back by 2 bases and J by 6 bases. The CDR3 loop spans 15 amino acids. The germline V gene encodes CDR1 MNHEY and CDR2 SMNVEV (reference sequence). CDR3 protein: CASSLIGQGSQPQHF. CDR3 nucleotide sequence: TGTGCCAGCAGTTTAATCGGACAGGGGAGTCAGCCCCAGCATTTT.

The CDR3 sequence is CASSLAASGGAADTQYF. In DNA form, the CDR3 reads TGCGCCAGCAGCTTGGCTGCTAGCGGGGGGGCGGCAGATACGCAGTATTTT. The chain couples TRBV5-1 to TRBJ2-3, with TRBD2 identical over 12 bases. The length of the CDR3 is 17 residues. Germline V gene sequence: CDR1 SGHRS, CDR2 YFSETQ. With V trimmed by 0 bases and J by 4 bases, 6 bases remained unmatched.

This clonotype turned up a few times. The chain recombines TRBV4-2 with TRBJ1-2; 7 nucleotides agree with TRBD1. The length of the CDR3 is 15 residues. V dropped 3 bases and J dropped 7; count of bases not matched to a gene: 11. From germline, CDR1 is LGHNA and CDR2 YNFKEQ. CDR3 nucleotides: TGTGCCAGCAGCCAGGCACAGGGGATGGTTGGTGGCTACACCTTC. Its protein is CASSQAQGMVGGYTF.

This chain connects TRBV5-1 to TRBJ2-3; 8 bases are a match to TRBD2. Losses at the gene ends were 3 bases for V and 7 bases for J; bases not matched to a gene: 16. The germline CDR1 and CDR2 sequences are SGHRS and YFSETQ. The CDR3 is made up of 17 amino acids. CDR3 sequence reads: CASSSLTSASFVNTQYF. The CDR3 nucleotides are TGCGCCAGCAGCTCCCTGACTAGCGCCTCTTTTGTGAATACGCAGTATTTT.

The V and J genes are TRBV6-6 and TRBJ2-3; 8 nucleotides align to TRBD2. The trim removed 5 bases at V and 6 bases at J, leaving 13 bases unmatched. This CDR3 contains 16 residues. In germline, CDR1 is MNHNY, CDR2 SVGAGI (reference sequence). The CDR3 loop is CASSTPPGGRGDTQYF. The CDR3 region has the DNA TGTGCCAGCAGTACCCCTCCGGGAGGGCGGGGGGATACGCAGTATTTT.

This clonotype has at least ten counts. The genes are TRBV14 and TRBJ2-1; D is uncertain. With 0 bases removed from V and 3 bases from J, the gap between germline ends came to 12 bases. This CDR3 region has 16 residues. CDR1 is SGHDN, CDR2 FVKESK, per germline. CDR3 residues: CASSQDILRDYNEQFF. CDR3 nucleotides: TGTGCCAGCAGCCAAGATATTTTGCGTGACTACAATGAGCAGTTCTTC.

The V call is TRBV20-1, the J call TRBJ2-1; D is unresolved. Germline lookup yields CDR1 DFQATT and CDR2 SNEGSKA (reference sequence). The CDR3 sequence is 12 residues long. V was shortened by 4 bases and J by 3 bases, with 7 bases between the two germline ends. This CDR3 reads CSAIHLYNEQFF. In nucleotides, the CDR3 is TGCAGTGCTATACACCTCTACAATGAGCAGTTCTTC.

A note on this clonotype: An end of the junction does not agree with germline; a read error may underlie this. The V gene is TRBV9, the J gene TRBJ1-2, with 9 bases fitting TRBD1. CDR1 SGDLS and CDR2 YYNGEE come from the germline V gene. The CDR3 sequence is 15 residues long. The CDR3: CACSSRTGEGYGYTF. In nucleotides, the CDR3 is TGTGCCTGCAGCTCTCGGACAGGGGAGGGCTATGGCTACACCTTC.

Comment on this clonotype: At one end, the junction sequence differs from germline, possibly due to a read error. This rearrangement joins TRBV24-1 to TRBJ2-1, with 12 bases matching TRBD2. Near its end, the DNA agrees better with TRBJ2-7, so the J call may be wrong. CDR1 is KGHDR, CDR2 SFDVKD, per germline. The CDR3 has 17 residues. In DNA form, the CDR3 reads TGTGCCACCGGTGATCTAGCGGGAGGGAACCCCTACAATGAGCAGTACTTC. It is translated as CATGDLAGGNPYNEQYF.

V and J are TRBV20-1 and TRBJ2-7, with D tentatively TRBD1 (5 bases). Trimming left V 0 bases short and J 3 bases short, with 12 bases between. Germline V gene sequence: CDR1 DFQATT, CDR2 SNEGSKA (reference sequence). The CDR3 spans 14 residues. The CDR3 reads CSARDWGRGYEQYF. In nucleotides, the CDR3 is TGCAGTGCTAGAGATTGGGGCAGAGGCTACGAGCAGTACTTC.

The gene calls are TRBV3-1 and TRBJ1-1; a possible D gene is TRBD1 (6 bases). Trimming shortened V by 1 base and J by 5 bases, and 17 bases separated the two germline ends. Per germline, CDR1 LGHDT and CDR2 YNNKEL (reference sequence). This CDR3 comprises 16 residues. The CDR3 is CASSQGDRGGGTEAFF. CDR3 sequence (DNA): TGTGCCAGCAGCCAAGGGGACCGGGGAGGGGGGACTGAAGCTTTCTTT. The entire variable domain, with the rest obtained from reference TRBV3-1 and TRBJ1-1, is as follows: DTAVSQTPKYLVTQMGNDKSIKCEQNLGHDTMYWYKQDSKKFLKIMFSYNNKELIINETVPNRFSPKSPDKAHLNLHINSLELGDSAVYFCASSQGDRGGGTEAFFGQGTRLTVV.

The chain is built from TRBV28 and TRBJ1-2; D ambiguous. This CDR3 spans 16 amino acids. Germline CDR1 and CDR2: MDHEN and SYDVKM. V was clipped by 3 bases and J by 3 bases, with 17 bases between them. CDR3 DNA: TGTGCCAGCAGTTTCCCCCGGTCGGGAAGTGACTATGGCTACACCTTC. Translated, it gives CASSFPRSGSDYGYTF.

The V and J genes are TRBV12-3 or TRBV12-4 and TRBJ2-5; tentatively, D is TRBD1 or TRBD2 (6 bases each). This CDR3 has 14 residues. V was pared by 6 bases and J by 6 bases, with 17 bases between. The CDR3 here is CASRPDGGPKTQYF. The CDR3 nucleotides are TGTGCCAGCAGGCCTGATGGGGGGCCCAAGACCCAGTACTTC.

The chain employs TRBV7-2 and TRBJ2-1, with 12 bases fitting TRBD2. With 4 bases clipped from V and 1 base from J, the junction kept 5 bases outside the gene matches. CDR3 length: 17 residues. From germline, CDR1 is SGHTA and CDR2 FQGNSA. The CDR3, as DNA: TGTGCCAGCAGCTCCGCTAGCGGGGGGGCATCCTACAATGAGCAGTTCTTC. This codes for CASSSASGGASYNEQFF.

This clonotype was counted many times. This chain connects TRBV28 to TRBJ2-3, with D maybe TRBD1 (5 bases). From germline, CDR1 is MDHEN and CDR2 SYDVKM. Trimming removed 6 bases from V and 6 bases from J, with 10 bases in between. The CDR3 runs 12 residues. The CDR3 nucleotides read TGTGCCAGCAGCCCAGGGTGGGATACGCAGTATTTT. Its protein product is CASSPGWDTQYF.

This chain connects TRBV20-1 to TRBJ2-3; 10 bases map to TRBD2. Per germline, CDR1 DFQATT and CDR2 SNEGSKA (reference sequence). The V segment lost 4 bases and the J segment 0 bases; nucleotides outside the gene matches: 1. The CDR3 is 14 residues long. CDR3 DNA: TGCAGTGCTATAGCGGGAGGTAGCACAGATACGCAGTATTTT. Protein product: CSAIAGGSTDTQYF.

This chain links TRBV11-2 with TRBJ2-1, with TRBD2 as a possible D gene (7 bases). Germline V gives CDR1 SGHAT, CDR2 FQNNGV. Between the trimmed V and J ends, which lost 6 bases and 1 base, there was a span of 25 bases. The CDR3 is 19 amino acids. CDR3 sequence reads: CASSTHRGTIGGSYNEQFF. In DNA, the CDR3 is TGTGCCAGCAGTACCCATAGGGGGACTATCGGGGGTTCCTACAATGAGCAGTTCTTC. Full variable domain (rest looked up from reference TRBV11-2 and TRBJ2-1): EAGVAQSPRYKIIEKRQSVAFWCNPISGHATLYWYQQILGQGPKLLIQFQNNGVVDDSQLPKDRFSAERLKGVDSTLKIQPAKLEDSAVYLCASSTHRGTIGGSYNEQFFGPGTRLTVL.

This clonotype was seen a few times. This sequence joins TRBV28 and TRBJ2-5, with D unresolved. The better agreement between TRBJ2-7 and the DNA end casts doubt on the J call. Per the germline V gene, CDR1 is MDHEN and CDR2 is SYDVKM. The length of the CDR3 is 14 residues. The DNA for the CDR3 is TGTGCCAGCAGGGGATGGGGTGGTACCTACGAGCAGTACTTC. Residues: CASRGWGGTYEQYF.

A few counts support this clonotype. The rearrangement uses TRBV7-8 and TRBJ2-7, with a tentative D call TRBD1 (5 bases). Germline values: CDR1 SGHVS, CDR2 FQNEAQ. V was pared by 3 bases and J by 0 bases, with 12 bases between. CDR3 length: 15 amino acids. The DNA for the CDR3 is TGTGCCAGCAGCTTCCACAGGATTTACTCCTACGAGCAGTACTTC. Translating it yields CASSFHRIYSYEQYF.

This clonotype was detected only a few times. The J gene is TRBJ2-5, the V gene TRBV5-1; the D is unclear. This CDR3 is built from 15 residues. V gave up 1 base and J gave up 2 bases, with 12 bases separating them. Germline assignment: CDR1 SGHRS and CDR2 YFSETQ. The CDR3 nucleotides read TGCGCCAGCAGCTTGTCGTACCCCGTTCAAGAGACCCAGTACTTC. As protein: CASSLSYPVQETQYF.